This T cell receptor (beta chain) originates from a study of Ad26.COV2.S vaccination and SARS-CoV-2 variants. V shed 0 bases and J shed 0 bases, with 7 bases lying between them. From germline, CDR1 is SGDLS and CDR2 YYNGEE. The CDR3 length is 14 residues. The protocol was immunoSEQ multiplex PCR, while the TCRdb copy is restricted to in-frame clones and leaves out a portion. The sample has approximately 300,000 clones; roughly 80% are singletons. The treatment here: about 20 received Ad26.COV2.S at low or high dose, single or two shots; several received placebo; per-sample allocation not given. On day 63 after the first injection, vaccine and placebo recipients gave samples. The donor's status was that of an adult aged 18-55 years in Boston.

The sample consisted of peripheral blood, taken in a trial of Ad26.COV2.S vaccine versus placebo. J is TRBJ2-7 and V is TRBV9; D remains ambiguous. The TCR sequence derives from a person between 18 and 60 years old who received the Ad26.COV2.S COVID-19 vaccine or a placebo. The DNA of the CDR3 is TGTGCCAGCAGCGTAGTCCCAAGCTCCTACGAGCAGTACTTC. Its protein product is CASSVVPSSYEQYF. The full variable domain, with the rest looked up from reference TRBV9 and TRBJ2-7, is DSGVTQTPKHLITATGQRVTLRCSPRSGDLSVYWYQQSLDQGLQFLIQYYNGEERAKGNILERFSAQQFPDLHSELNLSSLELGDSALYFCASSVVPSSYEQYFGPGTRLTVT.